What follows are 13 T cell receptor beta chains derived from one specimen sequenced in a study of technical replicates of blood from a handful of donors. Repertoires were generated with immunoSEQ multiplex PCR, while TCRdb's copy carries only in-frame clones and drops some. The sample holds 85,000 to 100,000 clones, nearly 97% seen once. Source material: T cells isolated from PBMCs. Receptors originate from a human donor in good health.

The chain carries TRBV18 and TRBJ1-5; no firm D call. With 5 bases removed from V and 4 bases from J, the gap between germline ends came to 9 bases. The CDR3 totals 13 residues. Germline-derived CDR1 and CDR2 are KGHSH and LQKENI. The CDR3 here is CASSEGENQPQHF. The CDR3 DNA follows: TGTGCCAGCTCAGAGGGAGAAAATCAGCCCCAGCATTTT.

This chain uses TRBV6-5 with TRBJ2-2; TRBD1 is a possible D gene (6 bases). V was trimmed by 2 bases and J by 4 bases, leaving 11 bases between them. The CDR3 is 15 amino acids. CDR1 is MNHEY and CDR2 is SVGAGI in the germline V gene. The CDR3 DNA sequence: TGTGCCAGCAGTTACGAGGGCAGGGGCACCGGGGAGCTGTTTTTT. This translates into CASSYEGRGTGELFF.

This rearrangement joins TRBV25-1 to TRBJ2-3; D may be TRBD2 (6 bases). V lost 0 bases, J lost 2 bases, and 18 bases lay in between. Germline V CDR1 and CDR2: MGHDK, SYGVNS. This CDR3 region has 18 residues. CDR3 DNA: TGTGCCAGCAGTGAATACCCGAGCAAGCGGGCCCCCACAGATACGCAGTATTTT. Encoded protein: CASSEYPSKRAPTDTQYF.

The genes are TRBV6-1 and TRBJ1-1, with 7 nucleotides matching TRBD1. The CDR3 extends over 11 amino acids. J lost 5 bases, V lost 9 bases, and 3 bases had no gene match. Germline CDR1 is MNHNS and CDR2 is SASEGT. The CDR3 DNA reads TGTGCCAGTTTACAGGGGACTGAAGCTTTCTTT. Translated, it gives CASLQGTEAFF.

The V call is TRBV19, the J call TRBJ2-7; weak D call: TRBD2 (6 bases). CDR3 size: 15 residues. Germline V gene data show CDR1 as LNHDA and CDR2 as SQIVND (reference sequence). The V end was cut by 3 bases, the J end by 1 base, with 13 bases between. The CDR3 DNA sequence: TGTGCCAGTAGTATGGGTGCGGGGCCGTCCTACGAGCAGTACTTC. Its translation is CASSMGAGPSYEQYF.

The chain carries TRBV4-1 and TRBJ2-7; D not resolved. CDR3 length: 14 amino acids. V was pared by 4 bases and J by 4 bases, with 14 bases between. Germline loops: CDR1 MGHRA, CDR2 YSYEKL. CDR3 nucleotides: TGCGCCAGCAGCCTCGGCCGGGTGAATTACGAGCAGTACTTC. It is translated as CASSLGRVNYEQYF.

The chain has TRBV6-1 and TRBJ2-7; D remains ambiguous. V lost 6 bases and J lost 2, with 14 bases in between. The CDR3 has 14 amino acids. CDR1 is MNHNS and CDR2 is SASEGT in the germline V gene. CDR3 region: CASSPTLGTYEQYF. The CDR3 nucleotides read TGTGCCAGCAGCCCCACCCTAGGCACCTACGAGCAGTACTTC.

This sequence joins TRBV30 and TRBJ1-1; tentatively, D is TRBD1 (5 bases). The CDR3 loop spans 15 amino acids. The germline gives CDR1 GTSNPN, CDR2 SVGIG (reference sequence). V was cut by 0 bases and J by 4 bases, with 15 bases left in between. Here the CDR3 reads CAWSVEPGIGTEAFF. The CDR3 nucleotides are TGTGCCTGGAGTGTAGAGCCAGGGATCGGCACTGAAGCTTTCTTT.

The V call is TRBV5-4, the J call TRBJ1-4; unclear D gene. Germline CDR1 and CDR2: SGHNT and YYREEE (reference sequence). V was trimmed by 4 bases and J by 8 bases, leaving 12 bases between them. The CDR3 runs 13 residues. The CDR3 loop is CASSDQSEEKLFF. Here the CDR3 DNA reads TGTGCCAGCAGCGATCAAAGCGAAGAAAAACTGTTTTTT.

The CDR3 sequence: CASSWRGLSNQPQHF. The CDR3 DNA is TGTGCCAGCAGTTGGAGGGGATTGTCAAATCAGCCCCAGCATTTT. This chain links TRBV27 with TRBJ1-5; a weak D match, TRBD1 (5 bases). CDR1 is MNHEY and CDR2 is SMNVEV in the germline V gene (reference sequence). The CDR3 runs 15 residues. V was trimmed by 4 bases and J by 4 bases, leaving 14 bases between them.

CDR3 sequence reads: CASSPGTSGGAQETQYF. The CDR3 DNA is TGCGCCAGCAGCCCCGGGACTAGCGGGGGGGCCCAAGAGACCCAGTACTTC. The rearrangement joins TRBV5-1 to TRBJ2-5; 16 nucleotides match TRBD2. The germline gives CDR1 SGHRS, CDR2 YFSETQ. V shed 4 bases and J 1 base; nucleotides not matched to a gene: 4. The CDR3 loop spans 17 amino acids.

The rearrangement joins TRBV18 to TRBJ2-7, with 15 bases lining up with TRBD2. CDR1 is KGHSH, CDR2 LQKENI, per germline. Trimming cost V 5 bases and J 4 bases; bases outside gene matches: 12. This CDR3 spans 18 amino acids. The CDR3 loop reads CASSSTLNGLAGGYEQYF. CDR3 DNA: TGTGCCAGCTCATCCACCCTTAACGGACTAGCGGGAGGGTACGAGCAGTACTTC.

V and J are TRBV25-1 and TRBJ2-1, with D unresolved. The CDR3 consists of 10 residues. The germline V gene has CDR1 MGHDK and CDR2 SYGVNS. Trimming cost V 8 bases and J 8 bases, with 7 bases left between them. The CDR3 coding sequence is TGTGCCAGCTCCTTTCATGAGCAGTTCTTC. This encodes CASSFHEQFF.